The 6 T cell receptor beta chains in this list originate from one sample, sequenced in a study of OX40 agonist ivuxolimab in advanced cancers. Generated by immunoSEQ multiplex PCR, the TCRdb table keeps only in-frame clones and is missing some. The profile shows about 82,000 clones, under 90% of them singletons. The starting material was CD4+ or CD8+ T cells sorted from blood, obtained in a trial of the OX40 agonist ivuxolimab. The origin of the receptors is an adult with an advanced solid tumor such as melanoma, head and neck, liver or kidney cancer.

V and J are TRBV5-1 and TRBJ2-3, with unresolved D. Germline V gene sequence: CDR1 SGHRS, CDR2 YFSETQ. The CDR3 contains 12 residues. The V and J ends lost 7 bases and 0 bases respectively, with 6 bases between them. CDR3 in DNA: TGCGCCAGCGGTCTAAGCACAGATACGCAGTATTTT. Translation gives CASGLSTDTQYF.

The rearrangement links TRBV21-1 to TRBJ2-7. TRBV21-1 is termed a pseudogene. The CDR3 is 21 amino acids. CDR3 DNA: TGTGCCAGCAGCAAAAACCTACCGCACCGGGACCAGCCAAGGGAACAATACGAGCAGTACTTC. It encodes CASSKNLPHRDQPREQYEQYF.

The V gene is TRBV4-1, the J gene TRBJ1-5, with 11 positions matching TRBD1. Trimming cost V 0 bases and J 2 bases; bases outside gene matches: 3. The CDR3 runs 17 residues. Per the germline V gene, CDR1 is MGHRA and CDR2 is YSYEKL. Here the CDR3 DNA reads TGCGCCAGCAGCCAAGATTGGGACAGGGGGGGCAATCAGCCCCAGCATTTT. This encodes CASSQDWDRGGNQPQHF.

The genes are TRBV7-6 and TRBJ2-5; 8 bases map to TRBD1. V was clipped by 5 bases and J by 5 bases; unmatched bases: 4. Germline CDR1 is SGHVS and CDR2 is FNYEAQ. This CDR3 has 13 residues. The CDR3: CASSPRQGETQYF. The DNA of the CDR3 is TGTGCCAGCAGCCCCAGACAGGGGGAGACCCAGTACTTC.

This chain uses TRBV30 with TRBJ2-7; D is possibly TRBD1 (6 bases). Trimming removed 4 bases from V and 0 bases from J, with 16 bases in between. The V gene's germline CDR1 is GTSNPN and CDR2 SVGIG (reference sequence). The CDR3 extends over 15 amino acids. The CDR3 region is CAWTLGGASSYEQYF. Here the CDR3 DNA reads TGTGCCTGGACCTTAGGGGGTGCCAGCTCCTACGAGCAGTACTTC.

The CDR3 reads CASSLEGETQYF. The DNA of the CDR3 is TGTGCCAGCTCACTTGAGGGCGAGACCCAGTACTTC. The chain is built from TRBV18 and TRBJ2-5; possibly TRBD2 for D (5 bases). Germline CDR1 KGHSH, CDR2 LQKENI. The CDR3 loop spans 12 amino acids. V was pared by 4 bases and J by 5 bases, with 8 bases between. Filled out from reference TRBV18 and TRBJ2-5, the complete variable domain reads NAGVMQNPRHLVRRRGQEARLRCSPMKGHSHVYWYRQLPEEGLKFMVYLQKENIIDESGMPKERFSAEFPKEGPSILRIQQVVRGDSAAYFCASSLEGETQYFGPGTRLLVL.